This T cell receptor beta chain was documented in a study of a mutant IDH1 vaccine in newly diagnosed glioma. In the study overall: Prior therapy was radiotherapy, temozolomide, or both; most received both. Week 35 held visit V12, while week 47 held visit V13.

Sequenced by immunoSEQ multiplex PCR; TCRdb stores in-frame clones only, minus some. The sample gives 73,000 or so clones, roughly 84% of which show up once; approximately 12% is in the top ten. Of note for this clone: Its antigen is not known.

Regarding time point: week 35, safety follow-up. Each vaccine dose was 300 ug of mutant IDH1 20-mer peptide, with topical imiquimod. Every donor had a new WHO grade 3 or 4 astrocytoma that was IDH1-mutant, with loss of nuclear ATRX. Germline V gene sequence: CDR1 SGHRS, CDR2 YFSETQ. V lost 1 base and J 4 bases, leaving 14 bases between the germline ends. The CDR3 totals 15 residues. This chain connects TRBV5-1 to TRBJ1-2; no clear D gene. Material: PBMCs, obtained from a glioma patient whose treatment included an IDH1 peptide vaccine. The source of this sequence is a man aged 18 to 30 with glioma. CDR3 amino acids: CASSLQSDPGYGYTF. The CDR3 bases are TGCGCCAGCAGCTTGCAAAGCGACCCAGGCTATGGCTACACCTTC. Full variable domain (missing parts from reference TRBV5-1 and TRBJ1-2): KAGVTQTPRYLIKTRGQQVTLSCSPISGHRSVSWYQQTPGQGLQFLFEYFSETQRNKGNFPGRFSGRQFSNSRSEMNVSTLELGDSALYLCASSLQSDPGYGYTFGSGTRLTVV.